Sequencing of this T cell receptor (beta chain) was carried out in a study of human T cells and chemical hapten exposure. Original processing notes: Samples had a median of around 96,000 TCRs, ranging roughly 23,224 to 700,000. Each CDR3 protein gets one entry after TCRdb re-called the RACE reads with MiXCR. These V and J calls rely on TCRdb rather than the paper's analysis. The table lists about 110,000 distinct CDR3 sequences, about a tenth of them singletons. Stated time point: patch test 2, 6 weeks after DPC sensitization. Treatment given: therapeutic diphenylcyclopropenone sensitization with weekly scalp DPC. Only after blood had been drawn was each patch test applied. Total RNA was extracted from unfractionated whole blood. CDR1 is MNHEY, CDR2 SVGAGI, per germline. There are 13 residues in the CDR3. V was shortened by 4 bases and J by 3 bases, with 4 bases between the two germline ends.

V gene TRBV6-5 combines with J gene TRBJ2-6; D is ambiguous. This specimen was whole blood, taken in connection with sensitization to the hapten diphenylcyclopropenone (DPC). The receptor comes from a woman aged 40 to 50 with alopecia areata. Some clones in this sample may be carry-over from other donors' samples. The CDR3 loop reads CASSSVGANVLTF. The CDR3 nucleotides read TGTGCCAGCAGTTCTGTTGGGGCCAACGTCCTGACTTTC.